Sequencing of this T cell receptor (beta chain) was carried out in a study of cytomegalovirus exposure and HLA in healthy donors (TCRdb year 2017). Looking at the study overall: A later analysis indicated that the 130 or so validation repertoires were generated on the platform also employed for the roughly 730 repertoires of the first cohort. The study aimed to test whether signatures of past pathogen exposure could be identified by cataloging public T cell receptors. Besides the first cohort of 666 subjects, a separate validation cohort made up of around 120 different subjects was used. High-throughput TCR immunosequencing, statistical association of individual TCRs with disease status, and machine learning were combined to predict cytomegalovirus infection status. Here is what the overall study found, with its caveats: The classifier was reported to diagnose cytomegalovirus status with high specificity and sensitivity in both the original cohort and the validation cohort. The authors suggested that the approach could potentially be generalized to other disease states and immunological phenotypes. A later analysis lacked HLA typing for the validation cohort, so it scored co-occurrence in that cohort across all 110 or so repertoires. In the study, about 150 TCR beta chains were listed as associated with cytomegalovirus. Of the cluster scores, 90% to 95% were above 0 in a later analysis, which found that TCRs clustered in the first cohort also tended to co-occur in the roughly 130 validation repertoires. In vitro tests confirmed that a few of the cytomegalovirus-associated TCR beta chains recognize cytomegalovirus antigens. Most TCR sequences were seen in very few donors, while some public TCRs were found in many individuals.

The library relied on the immunoSEQ multiplex PCR assay. Per the original workflow: To diagnose cytomegalovirus status from the catalog of TCR beta chain sequences, a statistical classification framework was built. Entries here come from immuneACCESS through TCRdb and include only in-frame sequences with V and J called. Some clones fail to appear in such tables; in the studies checked, an unresolved V gene covers under half of the shortfall, and the cause of the remainder is unknown. The V and J calls and clone size are taken from that table; D and trimming were inferred from the DNA. For this sample there are 150,000 to 200,000 clones; approximately 86% appear just once. The ten largest clonotypes hold around 2.4% of the sample. The cysteine opens and the phenylalanine closes a CDR3 of 14 amino acids. The kept DNA is CDR3 alone, 42 bases in frame from the first base. V loses 8 bases, J loses 4 bases, and the germline ends lie 15 bases apart. CDR1 and CDR2 (ENHRY, SYGVKD) derive from the germline V gene.

The donors belonged to the validation cohort of over a hundred subjects, which was separate from the approximately 680-subject first cohort. As regards this clone: Its cognate antigen has yet to be identified. Qualities for individual bases were not recorded, and no much larger clone is one base off.

The rearrangement combines TRBV10-3 with TRBJ1-3; confidence is insufficient to name the D gene. The receptor comes from a woman aged 18 to 35 in good health and CMV-seronegative. The specimen sequenced was PBMCs. The CDR3 sequence is CAILGDSIGNTIYF. The nucleotide sequence is given as TGTGCCATCCTGGGAGACTCGATAGGAAACACCATATATTTT.